This T cell receptor (beta chain) emerged from a study of blood T cell repertoires in COVID-19. Whole-study context: The United States, Italy and Spain provided the acute and convalescent COVID-19 samples. PBMCs, B-cell-depleted T cells, or T cells were the source of the cDNA or gDNA that made up the material.

CDR1 and CDR2 from the germline V gene are LGHNA and YNFKEQ. J was trimmed by 5 bases and V by 6 bases; bases with no gene match: 3. The CDR3 totals 14 residues. How the authors handled the data: Reference gene primers were amplified, and this amplification served to estimate nucleated cell counts. Produced via immunoSEQ multiplex PCR; TCRdb's table is partial and in-frame only. V and J calls and clone size are copied from that table; D and trimming were computed from the DNA. The repertoire holds roughly 170,000 clones, with roughly four fifths as singletons. This clonotype was obtained from a human donor in a cohort sampled during active COVID-19. Sequencing was carried out using peripheral blood. This chain connects TRBV4-2 to TRBJ2-1; 11 nucleotides align to TRBD2. The CDR3 DNA follows: TGTGCCAGCAGACTAGCGGGGGACAACAATGAGCAGTTCTTC. Its translation: CASRLAGDNNEQFF.